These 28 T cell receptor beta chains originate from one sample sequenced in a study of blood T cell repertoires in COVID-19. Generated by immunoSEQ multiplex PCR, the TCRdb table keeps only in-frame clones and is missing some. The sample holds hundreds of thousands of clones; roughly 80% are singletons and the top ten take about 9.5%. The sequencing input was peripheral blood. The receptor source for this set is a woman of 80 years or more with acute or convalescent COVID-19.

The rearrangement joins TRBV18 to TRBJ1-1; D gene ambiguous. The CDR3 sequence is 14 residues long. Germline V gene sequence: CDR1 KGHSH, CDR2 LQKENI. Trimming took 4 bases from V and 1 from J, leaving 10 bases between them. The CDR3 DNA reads TGTGCCAGCTCACGAGACGGGAGGAACACTGAAGCTTTCTTT. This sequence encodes CASSRDGRNTEAFF.

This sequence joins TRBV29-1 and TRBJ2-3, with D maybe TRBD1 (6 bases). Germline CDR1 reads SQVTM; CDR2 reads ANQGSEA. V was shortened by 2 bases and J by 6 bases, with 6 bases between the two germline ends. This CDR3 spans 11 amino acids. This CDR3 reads CSVETGDTQYF. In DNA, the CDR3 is TGCAGCGTTGAAACAGGGGATACGCAGTATTTT.

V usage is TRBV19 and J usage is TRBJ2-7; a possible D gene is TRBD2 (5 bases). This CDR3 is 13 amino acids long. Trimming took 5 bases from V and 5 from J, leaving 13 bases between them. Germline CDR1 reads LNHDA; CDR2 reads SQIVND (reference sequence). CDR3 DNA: TGTGCCAGTAGTCCCCCGGGAATTCACGAGCAGTACTTC. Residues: CASSPPGIHEQYF.

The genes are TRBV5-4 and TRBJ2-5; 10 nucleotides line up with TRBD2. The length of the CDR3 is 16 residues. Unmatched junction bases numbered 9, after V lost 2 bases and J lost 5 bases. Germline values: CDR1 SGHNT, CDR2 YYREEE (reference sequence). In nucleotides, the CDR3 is TGTGCCAGCAGCTTCACTAGCGGGGTGCCCCAGGAGACCCAGTACTTC. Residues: CASSFTSGVPQETQYF.

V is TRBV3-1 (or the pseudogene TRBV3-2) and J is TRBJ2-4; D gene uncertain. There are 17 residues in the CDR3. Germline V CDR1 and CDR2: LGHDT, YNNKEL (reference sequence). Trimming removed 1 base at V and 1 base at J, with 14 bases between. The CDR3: CASSQGPDKTAKNIQYF. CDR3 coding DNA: TGTGCCAGCAGCCAAGGACCCGACAAAACCGCCAAAAACATTCAGTACTTC.

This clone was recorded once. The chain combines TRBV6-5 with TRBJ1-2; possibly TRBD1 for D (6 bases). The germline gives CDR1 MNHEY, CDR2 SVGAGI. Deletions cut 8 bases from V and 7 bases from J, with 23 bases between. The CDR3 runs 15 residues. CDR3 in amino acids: CASHPRGGPPGGYTF. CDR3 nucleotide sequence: TGTGCCAGCCATCCGAGGGGGGGACCCCCGGGTGGCTACACCTTC.

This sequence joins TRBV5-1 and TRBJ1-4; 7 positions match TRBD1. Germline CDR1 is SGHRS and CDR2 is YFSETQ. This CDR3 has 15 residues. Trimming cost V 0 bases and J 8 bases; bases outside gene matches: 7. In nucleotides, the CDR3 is TGCGCCAGCAGCTTGGGACAGGGCGCAGGAGAAAAACTGTTTTTT. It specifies CASSLGQGAGEKLFF.

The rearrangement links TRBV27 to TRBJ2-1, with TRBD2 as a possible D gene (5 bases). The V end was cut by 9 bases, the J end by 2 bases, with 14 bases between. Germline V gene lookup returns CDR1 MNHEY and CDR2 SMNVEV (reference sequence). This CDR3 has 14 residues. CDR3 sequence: CARPGERPYNEQFF. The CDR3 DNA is TGTGCCAGACCTGGGGAGCGTCCCTACAATGAGCAGTTCTTC.

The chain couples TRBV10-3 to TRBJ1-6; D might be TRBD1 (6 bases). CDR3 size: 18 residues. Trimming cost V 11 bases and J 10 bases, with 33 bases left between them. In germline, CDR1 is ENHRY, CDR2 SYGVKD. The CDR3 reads CAASQPSGPGTLGSPLHF. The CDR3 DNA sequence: TGTGCCGCCTCACAGCCCTCAGGTCCCGGGACATTAGGATCACCCCTCCACTTT.

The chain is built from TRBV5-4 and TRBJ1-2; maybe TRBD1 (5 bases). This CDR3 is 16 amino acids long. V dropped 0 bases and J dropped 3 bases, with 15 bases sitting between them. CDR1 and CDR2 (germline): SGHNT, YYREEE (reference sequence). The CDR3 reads CASSLGPGGGYYGYTF. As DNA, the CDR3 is TGTGCCAGCAGCTTGGGCCCTGGGGGGGGGTACTATGGCTACACCTTC.

The CDR3 coding sequence is TGTGCCAGCAGCCGGGACTATAGCACAGATACGCAGTATTTT. Residues: CASSRDYSTDTQYF. V and J are TRBV4-2 and TRBJ2-3; 7 bases map to TRBD2. The V gene end was trimmed by 4 bases and the J gene end by 0 bases; junction bases not matched to a gene: 1. Germline V lookup: CDR1 LGHNA, CDR2 YNFKEQ. There are 14 residues in the CDR3.

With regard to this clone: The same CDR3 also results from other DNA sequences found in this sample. The CDR3 protein is CASSPDRGGNQPQHF. CDR3 sequence (DNA): TGTGCCAGCTCACCCGACAGGGGAGGGAATCAGCCCCAGCATTTT. The chain employs TRBV18 and TRBJ1-5; 8 nucleotides line up with TRBD1. This CDR3 is built from 15 residues. CDR1 is KGHSH and CDR2 is LQKENI in the germline V gene. Trimming removed 3 bases from V and 4 bases from J; junction bases left unmatched: 5.

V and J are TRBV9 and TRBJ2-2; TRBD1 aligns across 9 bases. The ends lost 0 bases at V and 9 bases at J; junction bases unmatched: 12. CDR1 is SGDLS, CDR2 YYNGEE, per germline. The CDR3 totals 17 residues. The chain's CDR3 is CASSVGYLGQGPRELFF. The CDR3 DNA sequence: TGTGCCAGCAGCGTAGGCTACTTAGGACAGGGGCCCAGGGAGCTGTTTTTT.

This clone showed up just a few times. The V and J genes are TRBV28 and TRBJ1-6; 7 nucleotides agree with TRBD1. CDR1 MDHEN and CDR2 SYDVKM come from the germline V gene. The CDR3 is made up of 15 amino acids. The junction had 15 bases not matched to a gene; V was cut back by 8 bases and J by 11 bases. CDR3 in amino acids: CASATSGQTMTPLHF. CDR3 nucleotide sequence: TGTGCCAGCGCCACTTCGGGACAGACAATGACACCCCTCCACTTT.

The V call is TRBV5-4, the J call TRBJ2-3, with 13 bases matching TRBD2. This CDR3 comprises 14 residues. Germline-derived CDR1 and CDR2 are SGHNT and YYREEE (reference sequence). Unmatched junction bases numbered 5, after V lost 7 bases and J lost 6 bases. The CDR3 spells CASQGLAGDDTQYF. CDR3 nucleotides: TGTGCCAGCCAAGGACTAGCGGGGGACGATACGCAGTATTTT. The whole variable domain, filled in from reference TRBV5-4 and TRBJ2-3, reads ETGVTQSPTHLIKTRGQQVTLRCSSQSGHNTVSWYQQALGQGPQFIFQYYREEENGRGNFPPRFSGLQFPNYSSELNVNALELDDSALYLCASQGLAGDDTQYFGPGTRLTVL.

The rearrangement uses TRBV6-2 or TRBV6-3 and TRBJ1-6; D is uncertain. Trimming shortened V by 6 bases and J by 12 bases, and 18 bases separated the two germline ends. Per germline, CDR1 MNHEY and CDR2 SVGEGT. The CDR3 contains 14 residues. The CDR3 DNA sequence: TGTGCCAGCAGCAGGATGACTTCCCCGGGACCCCTCCACTTT. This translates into CASSRMTSPGPLHF.

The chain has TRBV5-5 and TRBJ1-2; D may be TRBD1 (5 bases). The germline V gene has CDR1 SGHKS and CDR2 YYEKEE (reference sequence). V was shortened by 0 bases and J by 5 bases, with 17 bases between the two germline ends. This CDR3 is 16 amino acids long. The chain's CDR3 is CASSLVGRAPGYGYTF. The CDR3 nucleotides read TGTGCCAGCAGCTTGGTGGGCAGGGCCCCTGGTTATGGCTACACCTTC.

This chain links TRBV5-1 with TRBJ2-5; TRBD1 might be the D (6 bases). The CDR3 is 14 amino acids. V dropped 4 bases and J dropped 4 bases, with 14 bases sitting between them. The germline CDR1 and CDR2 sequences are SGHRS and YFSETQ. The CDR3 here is CASSPALRGETQYF. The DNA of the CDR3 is TGCGCCAGCAGCCCCGCCCTCAGGGGAGAGACCCAGTACTTC.

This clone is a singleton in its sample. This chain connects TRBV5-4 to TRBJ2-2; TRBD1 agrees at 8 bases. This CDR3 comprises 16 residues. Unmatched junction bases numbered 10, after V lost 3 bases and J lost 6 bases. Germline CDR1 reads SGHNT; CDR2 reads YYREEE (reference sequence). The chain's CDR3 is CASSSPSRGHPGELFF. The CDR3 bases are TGTGCCAGCAGCTCACCCAGCAGGGGGCACCCCGGGGAGCTGTTTTTT.

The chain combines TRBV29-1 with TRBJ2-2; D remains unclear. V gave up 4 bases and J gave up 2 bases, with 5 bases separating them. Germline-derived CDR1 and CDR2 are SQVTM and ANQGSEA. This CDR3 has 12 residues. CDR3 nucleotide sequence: TGCAGCGTTGGGCTCAACACCGGGGAGCTGTTTTTT. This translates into CSVGLNTGELFF.

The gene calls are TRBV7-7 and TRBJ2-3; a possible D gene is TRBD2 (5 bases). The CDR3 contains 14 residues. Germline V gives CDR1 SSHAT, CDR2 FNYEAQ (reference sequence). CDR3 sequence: CASASSGRGDTQYF. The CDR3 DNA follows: TGTGCTAGCGCTTCGAGTGGACGGGGAGATACGCAGTATTTT.

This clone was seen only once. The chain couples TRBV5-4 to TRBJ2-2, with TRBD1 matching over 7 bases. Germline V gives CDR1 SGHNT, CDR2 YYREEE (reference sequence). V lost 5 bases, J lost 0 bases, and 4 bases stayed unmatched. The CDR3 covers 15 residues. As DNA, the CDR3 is TGTGCCAGCAGGACAGGGATTTCGAACACCGGGGAGCTGTTTTTT. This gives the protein CASRTGISNTGELFF.

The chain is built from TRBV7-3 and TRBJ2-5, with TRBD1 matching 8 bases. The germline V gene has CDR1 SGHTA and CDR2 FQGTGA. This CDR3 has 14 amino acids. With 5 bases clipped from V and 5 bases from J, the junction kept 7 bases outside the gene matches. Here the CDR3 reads CASSPDRGWETQYF. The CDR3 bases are TGTGCCAGCAGCCCTGACAGGGGCTGGGAGACCCAGTACTTC.

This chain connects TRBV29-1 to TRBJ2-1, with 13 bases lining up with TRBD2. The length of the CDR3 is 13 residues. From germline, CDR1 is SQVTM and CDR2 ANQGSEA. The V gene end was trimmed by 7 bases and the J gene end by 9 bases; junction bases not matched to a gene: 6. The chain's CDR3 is CSGGLAGAVEQFF. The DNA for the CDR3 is TGCAGCGGCGGACTAGCGGGGGCCGTTGAGCAGTTCTTC.

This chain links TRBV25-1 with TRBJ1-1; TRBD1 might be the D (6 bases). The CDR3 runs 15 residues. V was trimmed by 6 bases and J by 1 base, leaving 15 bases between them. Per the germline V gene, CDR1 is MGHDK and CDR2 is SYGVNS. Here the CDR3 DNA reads TGTGCCAGCAGGAGACCAGGGGATCCGAACACTGAAGCTTTCTTT. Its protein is CASRRPGDPNTEAFF.

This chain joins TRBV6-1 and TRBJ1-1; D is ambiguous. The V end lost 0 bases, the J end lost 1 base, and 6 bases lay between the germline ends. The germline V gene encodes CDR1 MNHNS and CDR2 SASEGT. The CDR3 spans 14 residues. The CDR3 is CASSEARQNTEAFF. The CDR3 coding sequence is TGTGCCAGCAGTGAAGCGCGACAGAACACTGAAGCTTTCTTT.

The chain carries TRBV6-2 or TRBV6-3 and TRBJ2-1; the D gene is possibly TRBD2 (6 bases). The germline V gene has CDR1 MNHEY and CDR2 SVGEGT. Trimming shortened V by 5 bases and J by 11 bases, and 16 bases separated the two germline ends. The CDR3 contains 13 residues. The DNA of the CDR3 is TGTGCCAGCAGTGGATTTGCGGGGTTGAAGCAGTTCTTC. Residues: CASSGFAGLKQFF.

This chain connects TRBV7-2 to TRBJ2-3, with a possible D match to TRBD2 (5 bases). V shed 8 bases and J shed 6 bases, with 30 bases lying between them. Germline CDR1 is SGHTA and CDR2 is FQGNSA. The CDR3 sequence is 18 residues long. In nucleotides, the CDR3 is TGTGCCAGCCTTCCGGCCCTGGGGTTAGCGATTAGAGGCGATACGCAGTATTTT. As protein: CASLPALGLAIRGDTQYF.